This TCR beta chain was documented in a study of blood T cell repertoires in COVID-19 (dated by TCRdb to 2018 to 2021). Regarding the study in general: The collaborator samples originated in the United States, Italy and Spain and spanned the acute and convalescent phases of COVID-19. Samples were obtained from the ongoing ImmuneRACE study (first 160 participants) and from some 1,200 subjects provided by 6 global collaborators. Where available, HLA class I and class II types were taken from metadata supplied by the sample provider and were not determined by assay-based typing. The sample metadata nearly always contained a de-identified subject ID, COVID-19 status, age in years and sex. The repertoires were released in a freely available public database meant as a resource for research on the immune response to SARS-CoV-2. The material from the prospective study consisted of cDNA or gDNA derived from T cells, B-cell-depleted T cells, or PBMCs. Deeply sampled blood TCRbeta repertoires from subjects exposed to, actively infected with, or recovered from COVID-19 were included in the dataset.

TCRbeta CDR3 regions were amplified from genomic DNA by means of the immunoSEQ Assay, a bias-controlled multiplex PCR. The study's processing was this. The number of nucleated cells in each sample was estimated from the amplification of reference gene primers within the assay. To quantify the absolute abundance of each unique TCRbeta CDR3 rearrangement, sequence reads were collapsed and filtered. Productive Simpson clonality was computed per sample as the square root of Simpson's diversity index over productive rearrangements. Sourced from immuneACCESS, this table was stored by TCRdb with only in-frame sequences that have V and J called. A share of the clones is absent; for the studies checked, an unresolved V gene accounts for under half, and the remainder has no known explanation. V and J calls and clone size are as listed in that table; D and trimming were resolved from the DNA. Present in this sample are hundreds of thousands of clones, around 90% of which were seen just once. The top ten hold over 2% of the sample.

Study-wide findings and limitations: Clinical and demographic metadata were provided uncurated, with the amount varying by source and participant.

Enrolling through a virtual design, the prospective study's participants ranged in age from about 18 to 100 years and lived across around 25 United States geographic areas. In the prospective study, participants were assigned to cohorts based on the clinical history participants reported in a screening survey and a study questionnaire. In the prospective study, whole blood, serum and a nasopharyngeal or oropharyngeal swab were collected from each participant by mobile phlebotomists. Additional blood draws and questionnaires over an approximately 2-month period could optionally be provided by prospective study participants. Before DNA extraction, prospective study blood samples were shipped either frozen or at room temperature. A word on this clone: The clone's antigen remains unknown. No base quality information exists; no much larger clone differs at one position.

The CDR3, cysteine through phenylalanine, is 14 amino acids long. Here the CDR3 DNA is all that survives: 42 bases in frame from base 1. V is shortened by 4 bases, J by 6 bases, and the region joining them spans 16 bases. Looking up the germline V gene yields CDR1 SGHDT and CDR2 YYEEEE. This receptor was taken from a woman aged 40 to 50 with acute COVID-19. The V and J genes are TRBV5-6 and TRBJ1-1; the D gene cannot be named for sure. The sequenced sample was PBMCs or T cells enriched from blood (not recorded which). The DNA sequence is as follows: TGTGCCAGCAGCCACGGCCCCACAGCCCCTGAAGCTTTCTTT. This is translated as CASSHGPTAPEAFF.